This T cell receptor beta chain stems from a study of tumor-infiltrating lymphocytes in primary liver carcinoma. Across the whole study: Those enrolled were patients of both sexes, who were aged 30 to 69 years. General study points: Relative to blood, tumors carried a significantly larger fraction of the repertoire in their top 250 clones (p = 0.039).

The germline gives CDR1 MNHEY, CDR2 SVGAGI. The CDR3 has 13 amino acids. V lost 2 bases and J lost 1, with 5 bases in between. This clonotype showed up many times. Its cognate antigen is unknown. Germline DNA was extracted too, while blood RNA derived from unsorted whole blood. A primer matching the constant region was used to make TCR beta cDNA from 500 to 600 ng of total RNA. A slightly modified ARM-PCR protocol with three nested multiplex PCR rounds produced these TCR beta libraries. PCR rounds one and two used TRBV1-TRBV30 forward primers with a C-beta reverse primer for around 11 cycles each. From the multiplex PCR reads, TCRdb called clonotypes with MiXCR, one entry per CDR3 protein. In the table there are about 330,000 distinct CDR3 sequences, approximately 64% of which are singletons.

Sequencing was done on a sample of peripheral blood. This chain links TRBV6-5 with TRBJ1-1; D not certain. The sequence came from a man in his forties with primary liver carcinoma and hepatitis B virus infection. The CDR3 here is CASSYGPNTEAFF. In DNA form, the CDR3 reads TGTGCCAGCAGTTACGGGCCGAACACTGAAGCTTTCTTT.